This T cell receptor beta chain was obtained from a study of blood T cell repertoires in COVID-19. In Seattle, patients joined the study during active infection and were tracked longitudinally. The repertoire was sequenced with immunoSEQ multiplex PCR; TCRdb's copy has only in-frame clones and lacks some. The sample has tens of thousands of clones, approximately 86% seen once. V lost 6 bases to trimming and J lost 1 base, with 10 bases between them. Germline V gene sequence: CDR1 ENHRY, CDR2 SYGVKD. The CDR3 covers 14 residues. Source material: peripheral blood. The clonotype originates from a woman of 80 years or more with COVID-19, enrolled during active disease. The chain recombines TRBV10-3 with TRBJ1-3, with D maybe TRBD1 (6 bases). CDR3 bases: TGTGCCATCAGACTTCAGGGGTCTGGAAACACCATATATTTT. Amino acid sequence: CAIRLQGSGNTIYF.